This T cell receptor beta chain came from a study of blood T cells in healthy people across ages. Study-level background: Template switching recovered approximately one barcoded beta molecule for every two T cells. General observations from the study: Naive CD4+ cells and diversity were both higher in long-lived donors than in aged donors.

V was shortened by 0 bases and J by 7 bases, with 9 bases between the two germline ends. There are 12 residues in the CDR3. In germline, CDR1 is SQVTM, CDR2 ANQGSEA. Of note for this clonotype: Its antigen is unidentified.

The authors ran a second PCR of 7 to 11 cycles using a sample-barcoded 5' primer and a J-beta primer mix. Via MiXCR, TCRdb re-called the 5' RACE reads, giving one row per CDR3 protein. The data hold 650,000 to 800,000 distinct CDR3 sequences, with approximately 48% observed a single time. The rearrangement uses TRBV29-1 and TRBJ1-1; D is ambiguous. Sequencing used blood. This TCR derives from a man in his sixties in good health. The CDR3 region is CSVEDRMGEAFF. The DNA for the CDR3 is TGCAGCGTTGAAGATCGTATGGGTGAAGCTTTCTTT. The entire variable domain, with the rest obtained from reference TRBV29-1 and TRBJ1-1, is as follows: SAVISQKPSRDICQRGTSLTIQCQVDSQVTMMFWYRQQPGQSLTLIATANQGSEATYESGFVIDKFPISRPNLTFSTLTVSNMSPEDSSIYLCSVEDRMGEAFFGQGTRLTVV.